Sample share makes the clone carrying this T cell receptor beta chain large. As yet, its antigen is unknown. As for treatment: approximately 11-day PBMC culture with coronavirus spike peptide pools or control peptides (ViraFEST assay). An unexposed donor provided the CD4+ T cells, which were collected before the COVID-19 pandemic (2011-2018). The culture of 2 million or so PBMCs per well included 8 to 10 IU/ml IL-2 and about 10 ug/ml peptide pools. An Oncomine TCR Beta short-read assay was used to sequence the DNA from cultured CD4+ T cells. One entry per CDR3 protein, called by TCRdb with MiXCR from the PCR reads. The repertoire holds thousands of distinct CDR3 sequences, with about half as singletons. This sample was taken from a study of vaccination and CD4 T cells after COVID-19. Study information: The convalescent group had six males, four females, seven Caucasians, two Asians, one multiracial. The authors exposed cells to overlapping spike peptides derived from SARS-CoV-2, HCoV-NL63, HCoV-OC43 and HCoV-229E.

Trimming took 6 bases from V and 6 from J; bases not matched to a gene: 8. This CDR3 region has 14 residues. The germline gives CDR1 MNHNS, CDR2 SASEGT. Study results and caveats: For convalescent patients, 304 of the 307 vaccine-specific clones analyzed were classified as spike mono-reactive.

Source material: CD4+ T cells from blood, cultured in vitro. This TCR derives from a human donor in good health. The chain carries TRBV6-1 and TRBJ2-3; 8 positions agree with TRBD2. The CDR3 here is CASSHRLARDTQYF. In nucleotides, the CDR3 is TGTGCCAGCAGCCACCGACTAGCGAGGGATACGCAGTATTTT.